The rows below give T cell receptor beta chains drawn from one sample of a study of shared clonotypes between healthy human individuals. Using immunoSEQ multiplex PCR, the repertoire was profiled, and TCRdb retains in-frame clones only, with some absent. Here the sample spans some 2.1 million clones, around 93% being singletons. Sequenced: naive CD8+ T cells from PBMCs. The receptors originated from a young man in good health. Some clones in this sample may be carry-over from other donors' samples. CDR3s include the opening cysteine and the closing phenylalanine or tryptophan. A D gene is named only where the DNA matches it firmly. A row's size may be missing; if present it is once, few, many or a size class.

TRBV2	TRBJ2-7	NA	NA	CASRTTGRSYEQYF	TGTGCCAGCAGGACTACCGGTAGGTCCTACGAGCAGTACTTC
TRBV5-6	TRBJ2-7	TRBD1	NA	CASRGQGAHEQYF	TGTGCCAGCCGGGGACAGGGGGCGCATGAGCAGTACTTC
TRBV15	TRBJ2-2	NA	NA	CATRGDGPNTGELFF	TGTGCCACCAGAGGTGACGGGCCGAACACCGGGGAGCTGTTTTTT
TRBV5-1	TRBJ2-7	TRBD1	NA	CASSLAGQGSEQYF	TGCGCCAGCAGCTTGGCGGGACAGGGGTCCGAGCAGTACTTC
TRBV7-8	TRBJ2-1	TRBD2	NA	CASSFTTSGSAYEQFF	TGTGCCAGCAGCTTCACGACTAGCGGGAGTGCGTATGAGCAGTTCTTC
TRBV29-1	TRBJ2-7	TRBD1	NA	CSVEEDRGRREQYF	TGCAGCGTTGAAGAGGACAGGGGCCGTCGCGAGCAGTACTTC
TRBV7-2	TRBJ2-1	NA	once	CASSLALGTPLDEQFF	TGTGCCAGCAGCTTAGCGTTGGGGACACCCTTAGATGAGCAGTTCTTC
TRBV7-3	TRBJ2-7	TRBD1	once	CASSLTRRDRIYEQYF	TGTGCCAGCAGCTTAACCAGACGGGACAGGATTTACGAGCAGTACTTC
TRBV9	TRBJ2-1	TRBD2	NA	CASSVVPSGSLNEQFF	TGTGCCAGCAGCGTAGTGCCTAGCGGGAGCCTCAATGAGCAGTTCTTC
TRBV4-3	TRBJ1-5	NA	few	CASSQERGHQPQHF	TGCGCCAGCAGCCAAGAAAGAGGGCATCAGCCCCAGCATTTT
TRBV5-1	TRBJ1-4	NA	NA	CASSWAPVTEKVEKLFF	TGCGCCAGCAGCTGGGCGCCGGTGACAGAGAAAGTTGAAAAACTGTTTTTT
TRBV5-8	TRBJ2-1	TRBD2	NA	CASSQAPWREASREQFF	TGTGCCAGCAGCCAAGCCCCCTGGCGGGAGGCCTCTAGGGAGCAGTTCTTC
TRBV18	TRBJ2-5	NA	NA	CARRNSVAVETQYF	TGTGCCAGGCGAAATTCCGTAGCGGTGGAGACCCAGTACTTC
TRBV28	TRBJ1-6	NA	NA	CATTEVRRNSPLHF	TGTGCCACCACGGAGGTGAGGAGGAATTCACCCCTCCACTTT
TRBV7-9	TRBJ2-5	NA	NA	CASSLVIQGPQETQYF	TGTGCCAGCAGCTTAGTCATCCAGGGGCCCCAAGAGACCCAGTACTTC
TRBV27	TRBJ1-1	TRBD1	NA	CASSPRDSANTEAFF	TGTGCCAGCAGTCCGAGGGACAGCGCGAACACTGAAGCTTTCTTT
TRBV2	TRBJ2-1	NA	NA	CASSESANYNEQFF	TGTGCCAGCAGTGAGAGCGCCAACTACAATGAGCAGTTCTTC
TRBV11-2	TRBJ2-2	TRBD1	NA	CASSPGPGTGRSGELFF	TGTGCCAGCAGTCCAGGGCCAGGGACAGGGCGGTCCGGGGAGCTGTTTTTT
TRBV7-2	TRBJ2-7	NA	NA	CASSLISYEQYF	TGTGCCAGCAGCTTGATTTCCTACGAGCAGTACTTC
TRBV7-3	TRBJ2-1	TRBD2	NA	CASSPLAGGYNEQFF	TGTGCCAGCAGCCCACTAGCGGGAGGATACAATGAGCAGTTCTTC
TRBV4-2	TRBJ2-1	TRBD2	NA	CASSQDGSGTRAYNEQFF	TGTGCCAGCAGCCAAGACGGGAGCGGGACTAGGGCCTACAATGAGCAGTTCTTC
TRBV7-2	TRBJ1-4	NA	NA	CASSLETAPGEKLFF	TGTGCCAGCAGCTTAGAAACGGCCCCAGGGGAAAAACTGTTTTTT
TRBV19	TRBJ2-1	NA	NA	CASSIPLGQFF	TGTGCCAGTAGTATCCCCCTTGGGCAGTTCTTC
TRBV7-9	TRBJ2-6	NA	few	CASSLGGANVLTF	TGTGCCAGCAGCTTAGGTGGGGCCAACGTCCTGACTTTC
TRBV10-3	TRBJ1-2	TRBD1	NA	CAISESGRGTGGNYGYTF	TGTGCCATCAGTGAGTCGGGGCGGGGGACAGGCGGAAACTATGGCTACACCTTC
TRBV27	TRBJ1-5	NA	NA	CASRDTTGNNQPQHF	TGTGCCAGCAGAGATACGACAGGAAACAATCAGCCCCAGCATTTT
TRBV2	TRBJ2-3	NA	NA	CASSWTPDTQYF	TGTGCCAGCAGCTGGACCCCAGATACGCAGTATTTT
TRBV19	TRBJ2-1	NA	NA	CASSAGFTSSYNEQFF	TGTGCCAGTAGTGCGGGATTTACGAGCTCCTACAATGAGCAGTTCTTC
TRBV27	TRBJ2-1	TRBD2	NA	CASSPLRVLGGPSNEQFF	TGTGCCAGCAGTCCCCTACGAGTTCTGGGAGGGCCATCCAATGAGCAGTTCTTC
TRBV7-9	TRBJ2-3	TRBD2	NA	CASRAGGYSTDTQYF	TGTGCCAGCAGAGCGGGGGGCTATAGCACAGATACGCAGTATTTT
TRBV21-1	TRBJ1-2	NA	NA	CASSKALQGNYGYTF	TGTGCCAGCAGCAAAGCCCTTCAGGGGAACTATGGCTACACCTTC
TRBV10-3	TRBJ2-7	NA	NA	CAISDGTNSYEQYF	TGTGCCATCAGCGACGGGACAAACTCCTACGAGCAGTACTTC
TRBV4-2	TRBJ2-6	NA	NA	CASSQERLLLSGANVLTF	TGTGCCAGCAGCCAAGAACGCCTGCTTCTCTCTGGGGCCAACGTCCTGACTTTC
TRBV14	TRBJ2-3	NA	NA	CASSHLGESVGDTQYF	TGTGCCAGCAGCCATCTGGGGGAGAGTGTTGGGGATACGCAGTATTTT
TRBV4-1	TRBJ2-7	TRBD2	once	CASSQDLAGEGYEQYF	TGCGCCAGCAGCCAAGATCTAGCGGGAGAGGGCTACGAGCAGTACTTC
TRBV7-9	TRBJ2-3	TRBD2	NA	CASSQLRTSGRSSTDTQYF	TGTGCCAGCAGCCAATTAAGGACTAGCGGGCGATCTAGCACAGATACGCAGTATTTT
TRBV4-3	TRBJ2-1	NA	NA	CASSQDMGENNEQFF	TGCGCCAGCAGCCAAGATATGGGGGAAAACAATGAGCAGTTCTTC
TRBV2	TRBJ2-7	NA	NA	CASSESLGYEQYF	TGTGCCAGCAGTGAAAGCCTAGGCTACGAGCAGTACTTC
TRBV11-1	TRBJ2-3	TRBD1	NA	CASSTRTGDPSTDTQYF	TGTGCCAGCAGCACTCGGACAGGGGACCCTAGCACAGATACGCAGTATTTT
TRBV4-1	TRBJ2-3	NA	NA	CASSQESTGIESTDTQYF	TGCGCCAGCAGCCAAGAGTCAACGGGAATTGAAAGCACAGATACGCAGTATTTT